The entry below describes one T cell receptor (beta chain). Its specific antigen is unknown. No base-level quality is on record; no much larger clone is a single base apart. For CDR1 and CDR2, the germline V gene lists SGHDT and YYEEEE. Cut back by 3 bases and 3 bases, the V and J ends lie 19 bases apart. The CDR3 runs 16 amino acids, cysteine and phenylalanine included. CDR3 DNA is the only sequence kept; it has 48 bases, read in frame from the first base. The immunoSEQ multiplex PCR assay was used to amplify the TCRB and TCRAD loci from a standardized quantity of quality-controlled genomic DNA. Amplicons spanned the V(D)J region at a length sufficient to cover the CDR3 and identify V and J genes. The commercial immunoSEQ service was used to sequence amplicons on an Illumina platform. The authors' analysis ran thus. Primer bias and sequencing errors were corrected using previously described methods, and TCRAD and TCRB definitions followed the IMGT database. Repertoires were analysed with immunoSEQ Analyzer 3.0 and VDJTools, covering basic statistics, V/J segment usage, diversity estimates, rarefaction and pairwise overlap. Chao1, ChaoE, Efron-Thisted, Shannon and inverse Simpson indices were used to estimate diversity, which was also estimated on datasets down-sampled to the smallest sample. Repertoire overlap was assessed by strict matching of CDR3 nucleotide sequence, V gene and J gene, and clustering was done by Jaccard-based multidimensional scaling. TCRdb retrieved this table from immuneACCESS and kept in-frame rearrangements only. Not all clones are present; in checked studies, unresolved V genes account for under half, and no reason is known for the remainder. The DNA was the basis for D and trimming; V, J and clone size are from that table. The sample table contains more than 70,000 clones; only one count was recorded for 90% to 98% of them. The ten largest clonotypes hold 0.025% to 0.04% of the sample.

This sample was included in a study of human thymus T cells (TCRdb year 2020). Background for the entire study: The study characterized TCR alpha and beta repertoires from fewer than ten infant thymus samples and a few related peripheral blood samples. Donor ages ranged from roughly 6 to 250 days, and the cohort comprised five to seven male and a couple of female infants. On the study overall, not on this receptor specifically: On average, thymus samples gave 750,000 to 950,000 unique TCRB clonotypes, whereas blood samples gave 75,000 to 85,000. Highly overlapping thymic TCR repertoires among unrelated individuals were reported in the related research. Usage of V and J gene segments appeared to be biased in both the thymic and the peripheral blood repertoires.

Thymus tissue was collected as surgical resects that were removed during corrective cardiac surgery. In Finland, the donors were immunologically healthy infants who were having open corrective cardiac surgery for congenital heart defects. Thymocytes were mechanically released from the tissue and were stored as pellets of roughly 9-30 million cells at -70 degrees C. A QIAsymphony instrument was used to extract genomic DNA from frozen cell pellets. The receptor was derived from a boy in the first two years of life with a congenital heart defect but otherwise immunologically healthy. The chain is assembled from TRBV5-6 and TRBJ2-7; the D element might be TRBD1 or TRBD2, as each aligns at 5 bases. Sequencing was performed on thymus tissue. The CDR3 protein sequence reads: CASSSPGTSRFYEQYF. The sequenced DNA: TGTGCCAGCAGCTCCCCCGGGACCTCAAGATTCTACGAGCAGTACTTC.